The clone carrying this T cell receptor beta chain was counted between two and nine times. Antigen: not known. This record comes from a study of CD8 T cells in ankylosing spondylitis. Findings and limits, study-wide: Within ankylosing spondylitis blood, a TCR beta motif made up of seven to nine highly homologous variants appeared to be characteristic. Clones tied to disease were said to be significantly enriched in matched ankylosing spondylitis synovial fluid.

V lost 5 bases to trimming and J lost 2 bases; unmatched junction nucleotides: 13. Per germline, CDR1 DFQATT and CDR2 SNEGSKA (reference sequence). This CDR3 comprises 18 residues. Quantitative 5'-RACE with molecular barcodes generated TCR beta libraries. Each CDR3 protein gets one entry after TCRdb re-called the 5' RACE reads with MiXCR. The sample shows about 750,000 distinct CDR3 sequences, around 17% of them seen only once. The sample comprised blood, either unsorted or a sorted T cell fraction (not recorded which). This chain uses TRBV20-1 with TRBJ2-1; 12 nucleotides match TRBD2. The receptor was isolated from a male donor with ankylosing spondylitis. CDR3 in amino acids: CSASQYNPSGGAYNEQFF. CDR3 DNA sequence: TGCAGTGCTTCCCAATACAACCCTAGCGGGGGGGCCTACAATGAGCAGTTCTTC.